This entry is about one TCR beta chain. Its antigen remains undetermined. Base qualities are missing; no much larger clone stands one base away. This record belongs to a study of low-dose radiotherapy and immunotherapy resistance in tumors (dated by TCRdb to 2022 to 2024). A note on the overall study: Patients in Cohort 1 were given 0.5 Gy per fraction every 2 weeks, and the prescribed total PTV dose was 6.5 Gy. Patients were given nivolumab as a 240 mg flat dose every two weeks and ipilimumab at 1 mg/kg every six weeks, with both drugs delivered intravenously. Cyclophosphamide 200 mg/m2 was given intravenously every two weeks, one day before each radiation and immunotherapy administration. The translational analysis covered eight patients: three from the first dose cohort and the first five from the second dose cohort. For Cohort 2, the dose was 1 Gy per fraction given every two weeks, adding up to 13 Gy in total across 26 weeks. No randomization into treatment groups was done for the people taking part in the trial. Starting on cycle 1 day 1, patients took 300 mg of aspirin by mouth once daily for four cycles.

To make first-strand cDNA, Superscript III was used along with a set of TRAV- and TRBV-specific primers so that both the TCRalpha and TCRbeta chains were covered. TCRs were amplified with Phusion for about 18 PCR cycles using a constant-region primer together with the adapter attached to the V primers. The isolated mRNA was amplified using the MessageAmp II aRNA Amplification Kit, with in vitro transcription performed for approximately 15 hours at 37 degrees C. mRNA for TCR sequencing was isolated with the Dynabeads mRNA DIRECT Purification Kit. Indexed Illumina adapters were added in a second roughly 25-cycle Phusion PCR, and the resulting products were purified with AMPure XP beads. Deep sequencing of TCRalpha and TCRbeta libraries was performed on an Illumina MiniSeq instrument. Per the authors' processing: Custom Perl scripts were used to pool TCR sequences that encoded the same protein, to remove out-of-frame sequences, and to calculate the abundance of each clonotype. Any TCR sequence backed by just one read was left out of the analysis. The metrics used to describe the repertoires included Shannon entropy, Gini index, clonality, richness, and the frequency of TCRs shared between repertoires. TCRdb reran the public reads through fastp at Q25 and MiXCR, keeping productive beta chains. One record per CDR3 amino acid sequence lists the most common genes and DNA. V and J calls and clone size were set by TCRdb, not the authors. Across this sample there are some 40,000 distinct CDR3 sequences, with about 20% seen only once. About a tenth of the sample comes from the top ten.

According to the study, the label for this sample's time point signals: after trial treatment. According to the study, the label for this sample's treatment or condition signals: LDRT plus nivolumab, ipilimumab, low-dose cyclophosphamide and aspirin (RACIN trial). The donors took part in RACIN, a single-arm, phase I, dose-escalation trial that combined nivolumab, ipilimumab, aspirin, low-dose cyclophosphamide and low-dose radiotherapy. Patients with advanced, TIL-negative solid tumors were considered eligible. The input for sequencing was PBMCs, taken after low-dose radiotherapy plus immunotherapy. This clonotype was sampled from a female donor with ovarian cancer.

The bases are TGTGCCAGCAGCCCAGCCGGTCTAGATTACAATGAGCAGTTCTTC. Translated, it reads CASSPAGLDYNEQFF. The receptor chain draws on TRBV7-6 and TRBJ2-1; confidence is insufficient to name the D gene. The CDR3 runs 15 amino acids, cysteine and phenylalanine included. Only the CDR3 DNA stays, 45 bases, in frame from base 1. Looking up the germline V gene yields CDR1 SGHVS and CDR2 FNYEAQ. Between the V and J ends, shortened by 5 bases and 4 bases respectively, the junction contains 15 bases.